The 6 T cell receptor beta chains presented below share a single source sample, sequenced in a study of blood T cells in healthy people across ages. Through a sample-barcoded 5' primer and a J-beta primer mix, a second PCR was run for about 6 to 11 cycles. One entry per CDR3 protein, called by TCRdb with MiXCR from the 5' RACE reads. The sample carries 1.5 million to 2 million distinct CDR3 sequences, around half recorded once. The specimen sequenced was blood. These receptors were taken from a woman aged 40 to 50 in good health.

The sample holds a few counts of this clonotype. The V gene is TRBV28, the J gene TRBJ2-7, with 10 bases lining up with TRBD1. CDR1 and CDR2 (germline): MDHEN, SYDVKM. This CDR3 comprises 14 residues. Trimming removed 6 bases from V and 2 bases from J; junction bases left unmatched: 4. DNA for the CDR3: TGTGCCAGCAGGGGACAGGGGAAGGCCTACGAGCAGTACTTC. This gives the protein CASRGQGKAYEQYF.

The genes are TRBV7-2 and TRBJ1-4; no firm D call. Looked up from germline, CDR1 is SGHTA and CDR2 is FQGNSA. V lost 5 bases and J lost 4, with 17 bases in between. CDR3 size: 16 residues. The CDR3 DNA reads as TGTGCCAGCAGCGCAGACCTCGGCAGGCATAATGAAAAACTGTTTTTT. Translating it yields CASSADLGRHNEKLFF.

This clonotype was seen a handful of times. V and J are TRBV20-1 and TRBJ1-2; D not resolved. This CDR3 contains 14 residues. The germline gives CDR1 DFQATT, CDR2 SNEGSKA (reference sequence). V lost 6 bases, J lost 0 bases, and 14 bases lay in between. This CDR3 reads CSAPQEPTNYGYTF. The DNA for the CDR3 is TGCAGTGCCCCCCAGGAACCTACTAACTATGGCTACACCTTC.

This clonotype occurred a few times. The chain has TRBV10-2 and TRBJ2-1; D gene uncertain. Germline assignment: CDR1 WSHSY and CDR2 SAAADI. Trimming cost V 0 bases and J 12 bases, with 9 bases left between them. This CDR3 comprises 12 residues. The CDR3 DNA is TGCGCCAGCAGTGAGTCAGGGATGGGGCAGTTCTTC. Translating it yields CASSESGMGQFF.

This clonotype is a singleton in its sample. The rearrangement links TRBV29-1 to TRBJ1-2; possibly TRBD1 for D (6 bases). The V gene's germline CDR1 is SQVTM and CDR2 ANQGSEA. The CDR3 has 15 residues. V gave up 3 bases and J gave up 0 bases, with 14 bases separating them. The CDR3 DNA follows: TGCAGCGTTGACTTCACGGACAGAGCTAACTATGGCTACACCTTC. It translates to CSVDFTDRANYGYTF.

This clonotype has more than one count but fewer than ten. The chain recombines TRBV6-2 or TRBV6-3 with TRBJ2-3; no firm D call. Germline V gene lookup returns CDR1 MNHEY and CDR2 SVGEGT. The ends were cut back, 4 bases at V and 5 bases at J, with 19 bases in the middle. The CDR3 extends over 16 amino acids. CDR3 bases: TGTGCCAGCAGTTCCCACTTGGCAAGTCTGCGAGATACGCAGTATTTT. This gives the protein CASSSHLASLRDTQYF.